This T cell receptor beta chain was identified during a study of cytomegalovirus exposure and HLA in healthy donors. In regard to this clone: The antigen is unknown.

After removal of 2 bases from V and 4 bases from J, the junction contained 5 bases not matched to a gene. CDR1 is LGHNA, CDR2 YSLEER, per germline. This CDR3 is 15 amino acids long. The primer mix had 60 Vbeta and 13 Jbeta primers. Some clones are missing from TCRdb's copy, which holds only in-frame ones; the method was immunoSEQ multiplex PCR. The table lists around 170,000 clones, around 80% of them singletons. Findings and caveats of the study: In vitro checks showed that three CMV-associated chains really do target CMV antigens. A later analysis showed TCR association rates differing by HLA locus, peaking at DRB1 and lowest at HLA-C.

The chain combines TRBV4-3 with TRBJ1-2, with 9 bases matching TRBD1. Sample: PBMCs. This clonotype was sampled from a young woman in good health and CMV-seropositive. The CDR3, as DNA: TGCGCCAGCAGCCAACCGACAGGGGGGACCTATGGCTACACCTTC. Its protein is CASSQPTGGTYGYTF.